This T cell receptor (beta chain) is drawn from a study of T-cell memory formation after mild COVID-19. Overall study: There were largely donor-specific TCR clusters.

This clonotype was observed a handful of times. What it binds is not known. Overall study findings and caveats: Confirmation of SARS-CoV-2 specificity was lacking for second-wave clones peaking day 37. Clones that got smaller from day 15 to 85 had even CD4/CD8, while clones growing later tipped toward CD4+.

After 5'RACE with constant-segment primers, TCR alpha and TCR beta cDNA libraries carrying sample barcodes and UMIs were obtained. One entry per CDR3 protein, called by TCRdb with MiXCR from the 5' RACE reads. The sample yields 140,000 or so distinct CDR3 sequences, roughly 6.3% seen once. The CDR3 covers 12 residues. V was pared by 2 bases and J by 7 bases, with 8 bases between. The germline CDR1 and CDR2 sequences are LNHDA and SQIVND (reference sequence). The chain combines TRBV19 with TRBJ1-1; D is unresolved. The receptor was isolated from an adult woman who had mild COVID-19 (a few samples of this study predate the infection). Cell type and time point are not known. The sample taken for sequencing was PBMCs or a T cell subset sorted from them (not recorded which). As DNA, the CDR3 is TGTGCCAGTAGTATATCTACAGATGAAGCTTTCTTT. Its translation: CASSISTDEAFF. Variable domain in full (rest from reference TRBV19 and TRBJ1-1): DGGITQSPKYLFRKEGQNVTLSCEQNLNHDAMYWYRQDPGQGLRLIYYSQIVNDFQKGDIAEGYSVSREKKESFPLTVTSAQKNPTAFYLCASSISTDEAFFGQGTRLTVV.